One sample yielded the 18 T cell receptor beta chains listed below, sequenced in a study of spatial heterogeneity in lung cancer. The time point is: sample taken at primary tumor resection. Sequencing of whole RNA from tumor, nontumor lung or frozen PBMC involved no sorting. TCRdb ran MiXCR on the 5' RACE reads and lists one entry per CDR3 protein. The data show 26,000 or so distinct CDR3 sequences, roughly 8% seen once. The starting material was PBMCs, obtained at surgery. These receptors were obtained from a female donor with early-stage non-small cell lung cancer.

This chain links TRBV19 with TRBJ2-1, with D perhaps matching TRBD2 (6 bases). V lost 8 bases to trimming and J lost 3 bases, with 14 bases between them. Germline assignment: CDR1 LNHDA and CDR2 SQIVND (reference sequence). The CDR3 is 14 amino acids. CDR3 region: CASDTGDDYNEQFF. CDR3 in DNA: TGTGCCAGTGACACGGGAGACGACTACAATGAGCAGTTCTTC. The entire variable domain, with the rest obtained from reference TRBV19 and TRBJ2-1, is as follows: DGGITQSPKYLFRKEGQNVTLSCEQNLNHDAMYWYRQDPGQGLRLIYYSQIVNDFQKGDIAEGYSVSREKKESFPLTVTSAQKNPTAFYLCASDTGDDYNEQFFGPGTRLTVL.

This clonotype was detected ten times or more. This chain connects TRBV7-6 to TRBJ2-2; the match to TRBD2 covers 11 bases. The CDR3 has 20 residues. Germline assignment: CDR1 SGHVS and CDR2 FNYEAQ. V lost 2 bases, J lost 6 bases, and 17 bases stayed unmatched. The CDR3, as DNA: TGTGCCAGCAGCTTACCGTGGCTAGCGGGAGGTCGGAAAGCTTCCGGGGAGCTGTTTTTT. The encoded protein is CASSLPWLAGGRKASGELFF.

This sequence joins TRBV6-5 and TRBJ1-6, with 9 nucleotides matching TRBD1. Germline V gives CDR1 MNHEY, CDR2 SVGAGI. The CDR3 contains 16 residues. J was trimmed by 7 bases and V by 4 bases; bases with no gene match: 8. This CDR3 reads CASSFTGGMTNSPLHF. The CDR3 DNA reads as TGTGCCAGCAGTTTTACAGGGGGCATGACCAATTCACCCCTCCACTTT.

This clonotype has ten or more counts. V usage is TRBV5-1 and J usage is TRBJ1-1; no definite D call. V dropped 4 bases and J dropped 5 bases, with 12 bases sitting between them. In germline, CDR1 is SGHRS, CDR2 YFSETQ. The CDR3 has 13 residues. The CDR3 loop is CASSPRRVTEAFF. The CDR3 DNA follows: TGCGCCAGCAGCCCCCGGCGCGTGACTGAAGCTTTCTTT.

This clonotype was seen repeatedly, ten times or more. The chain employs TRBV20-1 and TRBJ2-1; 7 nucleotides align to TRBD2. J gave up 3 bases and V 4 bases, and 3 bases lay outside the gene matches. The CDR3 is 13 residues long. CDR1 is DFQATT, CDR2 SNEGSKA, per germline (reference sequence). As DNA, the CDR3 is TGCAGTGCTACCCGCGGGAGCTACAATGAGCAGTTCTTC. Its translation: CSATRGSYNEQFF.

This clonotype was observed many times. The CDR3 sequence: CSARDPALAGSLKADTQYF. DNA for the CDR3: TGCAGTGCTAGAGATCCCGCTCTAGCGGGTTCTTTGAAGGCAGATACGCAGTATTTT. The V call is TRBV20-1, the J call TRBJ2-3, with 8 bases identical to TRBD2. Germline V gene sequence: CDR1 DFQATT, CDR2 SNEGSKA (reference sequence). J lost 4 bases, V lost 0 bases, and 18 bases had no gene match. This CDR3 contains 19 residues.

This clonotype was seen many times. This CDR3 reads CASSVEGPQHF. Here the CDR3 DNA reads TGTGCCAGCAGTGTAGAAGGGCCCCAGCATTTT. This chain joins TRBV2 and TRBJ1-5; D not resolved. CDR1 SNHLY and CDR2 FYNNEI come from the germline V gene. With 4 bases removed from V and 9 bases from J, the gap between germline ends came to 7 bases. The CDR3 loop spans 11 amino acids.

The sample holds a few counts of this clonotype. This chain joins TRBV23-1 and TRBJ2-2; D is unclear. TRBV23-1 is identified as an open reading frame with a role that is uncertain. This CDR3 comprises 16 residues. The V end lost 0 bases, the J end lost 1 base, and 9 bases lay between the germline ends. Here the CDR3 reads CASSQSTPRNTGELFF. DNA for the CDR3: TGCGCCAGCAGTCAATCGACCCCGCGGAACACCGGGGAGCTGTTTTTT.

The sample holds many counts of this clonotype. The J gene is TRBJ2-1, the V gene TRBV18, with D possibly matching TRBD1 (5 bases). Germline V CDR1 and CDR2: KGHSH, LQKENI. Trimming left V 2 bases short and J 3 bases short, with 17 bases between. The CDR3 extends over 17 amino acids. This CDR3 reads CASSPGSQVVRYNEQFF. The CDR3 bases are TGTGCCAGCTCACCAGGGTCACAGGTGGTTCGCTACAATGAGCAGTTCTTC.

As to this clonotype: Compared with germline, one end of the junction differs, possibly owing to a read error. V usage is TRBV28 and J usage is TRBJ2-1, with D possibly matching TRBD2 (5 bases). Germline V lookup: CDR1 MDHEN, CDR2 SYDVKM. There are 15 residues in the CDR3. CDR3 DNA sequence: TGTGCCAGCAGTTTCCGGGGAGATCCCTACAATGGGCAGTTCTTC. It is translated as CASSFRGDPYNGQFF.

In this sample, this clonotype turned up a few times. The V call is TRBV7-2, the J call TRBJ2-1, with D uncertain. The CDR3 extends over 12 amino acids. CDR1 and CDR2 (germline): SGHTA, FQGNSA. Between the trimmed V and J ends, which lost 1 base and 10 bases, there was a span of 8 bases. CDR3 protein: CASSLDSEEQFF. The CDR3 region has the DNA TGTGCCAGCAGCTTAGACTCCGAGGAGCAGTTCTTC.

The sample holds many counts of this clonotype. The genes are TRBV24-1 and TRBJ2-1; possibly TRBD1 for D (6 bases). V lost 6 bases, J lost 1 base, and 18 bases lay in between. The CDR3 consists of 17 residues. CDR1 KGHDR and CDR2 SFDVKD come from the germline V gene. CDR3 loop: CATSTSPSTGSYNEQFF. CDR3 nucleotides: TGTGCCACCAGTACCTCACCATCAACAGGGTCCTACAATGAGCAGTTCTTC.

This clonotype has a count of ten or more. This sequence joins TRBV5-6 and TRBJ2-1, with no clear D. The CDR3 totals 11 residues. V was pared by 4 bases and J by 7 bases, with 6 bases between. Germline assignment: CDR1 SGHDT and CDR2 YYEEEE. The CDR3 sequence: CASSRQNEQFF. The CDR3, as DNA: TGTGCCAGCAGCCGCCAAAATGAGCAGTTCTTC.

This clonotype was detected many times. CDR3 protein: CSASQQPGLAGGNEQFF. The DNA of the CDR3 is TGCAGTGCTAGTCAACAACCGGGACTAGCGGGAGGAAATGAGCAGTTCTTC. This chain uses TRBV20-1 with TRBJ2-1, with 15 bases identical to TRBD2. This CDR3 spans 17 amino acids. Germline CDR1 reads DFQATT; CDR2 reads SNEGSKA (reference sequence). The V gene end was trimmed by 3 bases and the J gene end by 7 bases; junction bases not matched to a gene: 10.

CDR3 sequence reads: CSVEVSGYEQYF. CDR3 in DNA: TGCAGCGTTGAGGTTAGCGGCTACGAGCAGTACTTC. This sequence joins TRBV29-1 and TRBJ2-7, with D possibly being TRBD2 (6 bases). This CDR3 spans 12 amino acids. Trimming left V 3 bases short and J 3 bases short, with 9 bases between. CDR1 is SQVTM and CDR2 is ANQGSEA in the germline V gene.

V gene TRBV27 combines with J gene TRBJ1-2; D gene uncertain. V lost 1 base to trimming and J lost 7 bases, with 19 bases between them. Germline V gene sequence: CDR1 MNHEY, CDR2 SMNVEV (reference sequence). The CDR3 consists of 16 residues. The CDR3 nucleotides are TGTGCCAGCAGTTTATACCCCCGCGGAGGGCCTGGTGGCTACACCTTC. It translates to CASSLYPRGGPGGYTF.

This clonotype was counted ten times or more. The chain employs TRBV7-9 and TRBJ1-4; 7 nucleotides align to TRBD1. The CDR3 has 13 residues. The germline V gene encodes CDR1 SEHNR and CDR2 FQNEAQ (reference sequence). With 8 bases clipped from V and 3 bases from J, the junction kept 3 bases outside the gene matches. CDR3 residues: CASRGQSNEKLFF. The CDR3 DNA reads TGTGCCAGCCGGGGACAGTCTAATGAAAAACTGTTTTTT.

This clonotype was observed many times. The rearrangement joins TRBV29-1 to TRBJ2-6; D gene uncertain. Between the trimmed V and J ends, which lost 0 bases and 4 bases, there was a span of 10 bases. The CDR3 is 15 residues long. Germline V gene data show CDR1 as SQVTM and CDR2 as ANQGSEA. In nucleotides, the CDR3 is TGCAGCGTTGAAGACCAGGCGCAAGGGGCCAACGTCCTGACTTTC. Its protein is CSVEDQAQGANVLTF. The entire variable domain, with the rest obtained from reference TRBV29-1 and TRBJ2-6, is as follows: SAVISQKPSRDICQRGTSLTIQCQVDSQVTMMFWYRQQPGQSLTLIATANQGSEATYESGFVIDKFPISRPNLTFSTLTVSNMSPEDSSIYLCSVEDQAQGANVLTFGAGSRLTVL.